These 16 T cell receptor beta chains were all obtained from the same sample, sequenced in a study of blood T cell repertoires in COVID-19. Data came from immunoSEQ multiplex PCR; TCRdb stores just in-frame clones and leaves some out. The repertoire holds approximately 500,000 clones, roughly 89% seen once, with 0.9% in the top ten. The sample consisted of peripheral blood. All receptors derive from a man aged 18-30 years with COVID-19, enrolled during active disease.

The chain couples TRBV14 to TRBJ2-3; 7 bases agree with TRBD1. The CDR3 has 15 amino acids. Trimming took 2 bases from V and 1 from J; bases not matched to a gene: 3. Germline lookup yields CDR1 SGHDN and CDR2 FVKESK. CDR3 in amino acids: CASSQRQGGTDTQYF. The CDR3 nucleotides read TGTGCCAGCAGCCAACGGCAGGGGGGCACAGATACGCAGTATTTT.

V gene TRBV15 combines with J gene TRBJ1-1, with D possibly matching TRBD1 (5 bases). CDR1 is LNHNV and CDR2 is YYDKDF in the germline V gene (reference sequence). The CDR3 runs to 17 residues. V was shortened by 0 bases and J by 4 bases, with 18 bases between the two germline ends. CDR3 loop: CATSRDAREGRGTEAFF. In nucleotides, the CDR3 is TGTGCCACCAGCAGAGATGCCCGGGAGGGGCGCGGCACTGAAGCTTTCTTT.

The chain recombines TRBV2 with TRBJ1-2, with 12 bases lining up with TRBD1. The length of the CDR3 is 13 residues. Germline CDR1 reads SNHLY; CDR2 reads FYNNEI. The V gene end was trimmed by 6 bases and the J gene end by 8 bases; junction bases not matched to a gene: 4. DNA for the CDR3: TGTGCCAGCAGGGGACAGGGGGCGAGAGGCTACACCTTC. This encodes CASRGQGARGYTF.

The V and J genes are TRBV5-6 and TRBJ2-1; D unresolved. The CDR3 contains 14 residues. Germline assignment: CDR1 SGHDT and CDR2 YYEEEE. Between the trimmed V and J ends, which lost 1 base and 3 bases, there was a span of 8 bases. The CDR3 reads CASSLSFYYNEQFF. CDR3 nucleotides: TGTGCCAGCAGCTTGTCATTCTACTACAATGAGCAGTTCTTC.

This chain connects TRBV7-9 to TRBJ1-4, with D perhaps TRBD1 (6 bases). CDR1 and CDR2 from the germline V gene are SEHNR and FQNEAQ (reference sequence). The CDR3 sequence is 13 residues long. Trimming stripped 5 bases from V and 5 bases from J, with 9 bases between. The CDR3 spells CASSRTVNEKLFF. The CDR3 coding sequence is TGTGCCAGCAGCAGGACAGTAAATGAAAAACTGTTTTTT.

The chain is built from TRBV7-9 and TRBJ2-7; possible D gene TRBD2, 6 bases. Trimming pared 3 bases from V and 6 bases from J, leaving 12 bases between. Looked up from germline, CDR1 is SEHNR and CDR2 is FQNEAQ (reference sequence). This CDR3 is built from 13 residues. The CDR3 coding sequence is TGTGCCAGCAGCTTCCTATCGGGGGTCGAGCAGTACTTC. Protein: CASSFLSGVEQYF. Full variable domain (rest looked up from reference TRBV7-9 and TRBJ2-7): DTGVSQNPRHKITKRGQNVTFRCDPISEHNRLYWYRQTLGQGPEFLTYFQNEAQLEKSRLLSDRFSAERPKGSFSTLEIQRTEQGDSAMYLCASSFLSGVEQYFGPGTRLTVT.

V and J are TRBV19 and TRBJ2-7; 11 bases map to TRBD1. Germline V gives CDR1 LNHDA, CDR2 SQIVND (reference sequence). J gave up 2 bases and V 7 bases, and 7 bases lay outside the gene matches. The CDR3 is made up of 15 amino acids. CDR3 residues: CASTTSGQGAYEQYF. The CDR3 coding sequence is TGTGCCAGTACTACCTCGGGACAGGGGGCCTACGAGCAGTACTTC.

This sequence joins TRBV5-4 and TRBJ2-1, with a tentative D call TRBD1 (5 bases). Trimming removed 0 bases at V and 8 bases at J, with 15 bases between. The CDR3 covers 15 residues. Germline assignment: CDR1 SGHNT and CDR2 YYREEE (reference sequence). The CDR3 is CASSLVDTSPDEQFF. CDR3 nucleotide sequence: TGTGCCAGCAGCTTGGTGGACACCAGCCCGGATGAGCAGTTCTTC.

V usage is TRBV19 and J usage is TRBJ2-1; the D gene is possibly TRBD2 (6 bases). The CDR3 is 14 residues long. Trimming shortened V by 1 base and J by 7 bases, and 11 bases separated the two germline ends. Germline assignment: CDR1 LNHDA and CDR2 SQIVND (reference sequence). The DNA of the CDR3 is TGTGCCAGTAGTATAGGGAGGGGTGGGAATGAGCAGTTCTTC. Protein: CASSIGRGGNEQFF. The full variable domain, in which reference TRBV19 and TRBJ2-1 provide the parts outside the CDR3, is DGGITQSPKYLFRKEGQNVTLSCEQNLNHDAMYWYRQDPGQGLRLIYYSQIVNDFQKGDIAEGYSVSREKKESFPLTVTSAQKNPTAFYLCASSIGRGGNEQFFGPGTRLTVL.

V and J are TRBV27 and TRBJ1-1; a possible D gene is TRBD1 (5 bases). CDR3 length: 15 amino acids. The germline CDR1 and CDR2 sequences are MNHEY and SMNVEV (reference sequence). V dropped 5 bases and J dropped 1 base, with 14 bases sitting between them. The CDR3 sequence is CASSPLGQGNTEAFF. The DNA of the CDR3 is TGTGCCAGCAGTCCCCTGGGGCAGGGGAACACTGAAGCTTTCTTT.

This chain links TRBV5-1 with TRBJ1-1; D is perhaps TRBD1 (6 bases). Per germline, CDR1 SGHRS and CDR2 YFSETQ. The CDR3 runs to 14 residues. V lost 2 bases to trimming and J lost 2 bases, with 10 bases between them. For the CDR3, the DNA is TGCGCCAGCAGCTTCGACAGGAGAAACACTGAAGCTTTCTTT. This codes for CASSFDRRNTEAFF.

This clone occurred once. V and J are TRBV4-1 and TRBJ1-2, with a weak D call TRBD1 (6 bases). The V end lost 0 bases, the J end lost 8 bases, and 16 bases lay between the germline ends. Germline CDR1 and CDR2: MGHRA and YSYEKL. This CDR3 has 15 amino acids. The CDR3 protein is CASSQEGGSQVGYTF. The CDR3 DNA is TGCGCCAGCAGCCAAGAAGGGGGATCCCAGGTGGGCTACACCTTC.

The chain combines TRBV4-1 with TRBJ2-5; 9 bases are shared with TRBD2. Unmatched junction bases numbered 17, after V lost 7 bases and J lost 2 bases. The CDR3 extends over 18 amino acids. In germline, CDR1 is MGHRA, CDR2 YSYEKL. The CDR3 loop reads CASTPGVVAGVGQETQYF. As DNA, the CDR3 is TGCGCCAGCACCCCGGGGGTGGTAGCGGGAGTGGGACAAGAGACCCAGTACTTC.

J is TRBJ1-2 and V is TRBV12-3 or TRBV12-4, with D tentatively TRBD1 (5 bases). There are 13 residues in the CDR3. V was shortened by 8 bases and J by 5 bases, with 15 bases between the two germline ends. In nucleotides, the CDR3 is TGTGCCAGCTCTGGGGGGGAGAGGTATGGCTACACCTTC. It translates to CASSGGERYGYTF.

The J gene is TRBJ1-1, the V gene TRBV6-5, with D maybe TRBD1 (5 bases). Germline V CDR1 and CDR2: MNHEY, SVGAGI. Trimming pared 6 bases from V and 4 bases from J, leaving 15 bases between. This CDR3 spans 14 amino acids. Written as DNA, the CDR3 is TGTGCCAGCAGGGGGAGGGGTGTCGGCACTGAAGCTTTCTTT. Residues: CASRGRGVGTEAFF.

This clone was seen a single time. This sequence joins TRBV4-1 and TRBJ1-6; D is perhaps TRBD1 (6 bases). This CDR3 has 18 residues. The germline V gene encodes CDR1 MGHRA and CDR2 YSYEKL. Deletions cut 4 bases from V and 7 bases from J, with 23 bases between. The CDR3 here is CASSPGARGWERNSPLHF. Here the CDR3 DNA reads TGCGCCAGCAGCCCAGGGGCGAGAGGGTGGGAAAGAAATTCACCCCTCCACTTT.